The entry that follows covers one T cell receptor beta chain sequence. The same CDR3 arises from other DNA sequences in this sample as well. Patients of the Seattle cohort, enrolled during active infection, were followed longitudinally. These data belong to a study of blood T cell repertoires in COVID-19. Overall study: COVID-19 samples, acute and convalescent, were from the United States, Italy and Spain.

Original processing notes: Reference gene primer amplification gave estimated nucleated cell counts. The table came from immunoSEQ multiplex PCR; TCRdb's copy has only in-frame clones and leaves some out. The V and J calls and clone size were taken over from that table, and D and trimming were inferred from the DNA. The table has about 250,000 clones, around 85% seen once; the top ten hold 0.85% to 1%. CDR1 is ENHRY, CDR2 SYGVKD, per germline. CDR3 length: 14 residues. V lost 2 bases to trimming and J lost 4 bases, with 11 bases between them. The V gene is TRBV10-3, the J gene TRBJ1-1; perhaps TRBD1 as D (5 bases). This TCR was sampled from a human donor with COVID-19, enrolled during active disease. The donor label of this sample is uncertain. Material: peripheral blood. The DNA of the CDR3 is TGTGCCATCAGTGAGGCTGGGGGGGGCACTGAAGCTTTCTTT. Residues: CAISEAGGGTEAFF.